The following is a T cell receptor (beta chain) sequence with its context. This entry is derived from a study of blood T cell repertoires in COVID-19. For the study at large: The origin of the acute and convalescent COVID-19 samples was the United States, Italy and Spain.

Study processing details: Researchers report that nucleated cell counts were estimated from reference gene primer amplification. Generated by immunoSEQ multiplex PCR, the TCRdb table keeps only in-frame clones and is missing some. From that table come the V and J calls and clone size; the DNA was used to work out D and trimming. The repertoire holds approximately 69,000 clones, with more than 75% as singletons. CDR3 length equals 12 residues. Between the trimmed V and J ends, which lost 4 bases and 0 bases, there was a span of 4 bases. The receptor's source is a woman older than 75 with acute or convalescent COVID-19. Sequencing input: peripheral blood. This chain uses TRBV12-3 or TRBV12-4 with TRBJ2-7; D not certain. This CDR3 reads CASSSSSYEQYF. The CDR3 DNA reads TGTGCCAGCAGTTCGAGCTCCTACGAGCAGTACTTC.